This TCR beta chain was obtained from a study of tumor-infiltrating lymphocytes in oesophageal squamous cell carcinoma. TCRdb re-analysed the PCR reads in MiXCR, keeping a single row per CDR3 protein. Here the sample spans 20,000 to 25,000 distinct CDR3 sequences, approximately 37% being singletons. CDR3 length equals 15 residues. The germline V gene encodes CDR1 SGHTA and CDR2 FQGNSA. This chain connects TRBV7-2 to TRBJ2-5, with 7 bases identical to TRBD2. Gene TRBJ2-1 matches the end of the DNA better, so the J call may be wrong. This TCR came from a female donor with esophageal squamous cell carcinoma. The sample was esophageal tumor tissue. The CDR3: CASSSTSTSYNEQFF. In nucleotides, the CDR3 is TGTGCCAGCAGCTCGACTAGCACTTCCTACAATGAGCAGTTCTTC.